The 21 T cell receptor beta chains presented below share a single source sample, sequenced in a study of T cell responses to AZD1222 COVID-19 vaccine. Assay used: immunoSEQ multiplex PCR; TCRdb lists only in-frame clones, some missing. The sample lists 150,000 to 180,000 clones; less than 90% were seen once. The sequenced sample was peripheral blood, obtained on day 0 of MenACWY control vaccination. Receptor source: an adult in good health.

The chain couples TRBV7-2 to TRBJ2-7; D is unresolved. The CDR3 totals 13 residues. V lost 1 base to trimming and J lost 4 bases, with 8 bases between them. The germline V gene has CDR1 SGHTA and CDR2 FQGNSA. This CDR3 is CASSLGAGYEQYF. In nucleotides, the CDR3 is TGTGCCAGCAGCTTAGGGGCTGGATACGAGCAGTACTTC.

J is TRBJ2-1 and V is TRBV9; D is unclear. Trimming shortened V by 4 bases and J by 6 bases, and 17 bases separated the two germline ends. The CDR3 is 15 amino acids. The V gene's germline CDR1 is SGDLS and CDR2 YYNGEE. CDR3 amino acids: CASSSLALGGNEQFF. CDR3 DNA: TGTGCCAGCAGCTCCCTGGCGCTAGGCGGCAATGAGCAGTTCTTC.

The CDR3 reads CASSPPTGPSNTEAFF. The CDR3, as DNA: TGTGCCAGCAGTCCGCCGACGGGTCCCTCGAACACTGAAGCTTTCTTT. The rearrangement links TRBV28 to TRBJ1-1; D remains unclear. Trimming removed 5 bases from V and 1 base from J, with 17 bases in between. The V gene's germline CDR1 is MDHEN and CDR2 SYDVKM. The CDR3 length is 16 residues. The complete variable domain, with remaining parts taken from reference TRBV28 and TRBJ1-1, reads DVKVTQSSRYLVKRTGEKVFLECVQDMDHENMFWYRQDPGLGLRLIYFSYDVKMKEKGDIPEGYSVSREKKERFSLILESASTNQTSMYLCASSPPTGPSNTEAFFGQGTRLTVV.

This chain connects TRBV9 to TRBJ2-7; a possible D gene is TRBD1 (6 bases). V dropped 4 bases and J dropped 3 bases, with 20 bases sitting between them. Germline V CDR1 and CDR2: SGDLS, YYNGEE. CDR3 length equals 16 residues. The CDR3, as DNA: TGTGCCAGCAGCCCAAGGGGGTCTAACTACCTCTACGAGCAGTACTTC. It codes for CASSPRGSNYLYEQYF. Based on the CDR3 plus reference TRBV9 and TRBJ2-7, the full variable domain is DSGVTQTPKHLITATGQRVTLRCSPRSGDLSVYWYQQSLDQGLQFLIQYYNGEERAKGNILERFSAQQFPDLHSELNLSSLELGDSALYFCASSPRGSNYLYEQYFGPGTRLTVT.

The DNA for the CDR3 is TGTGCCAGCAGCCCGGTGGGGGGAAACACTGAAGCTTTCTTT. Protein sequence: CASSPVGGNTEAFF. The V gene is TRBV6-6, the J gene TRBJ1-1, with a weak D call TRBD1 (5 bases). The germline CDR1 and CDR2 sequences are MNHNY and SVGAGI (reference sequence). The CDR3 length is 14 residues. Deletions cut 6 bases from V and 2 bases from J, with 13 bases between.

This chain uses TRBV25-1 with TRBJ1-2, with unresolved D. The CDR3 is 12 amino acids. CDR1 MGHDK and CDR2 SYGVNS come from the germline V gene. Trimming took 1 base from V and 5 from J, leaving 5 bases between them. The CDR3 here is CASSESGYGYTF. For the CDR3, the DNA is TGTGCCAGCAGTGAATCCGGTTATGGCTACACCTTC.

CDR3 DNA sequence: TGTGCCACCAGCAGAGATAAGGGGATTGGGGCCCTTCCCCAGCATTTT. This sequence encodes CATSRDKGIGALPQHF. The rearrangement uses TRBV15 and TRBJ1-5; a possible D gene is TRBD1 (5 bases). The CDR3 is made up of 16 amino acids. The V end was cut by 0 bases, the J end by 10 bases, with 19 bases between. CDR1 and CDR2 (germline): LNHNV, YYDKDF (reference sequence).

This clone was detected only once. This chain links TRBV19 with TRBJ2-6, with D unclear. Germline V lookup: CDR1 LNHDA, CDR2 SQIVND (reference sequence). This CDR3 is 15 amino acids long. The V gene lost 3 bases and the J gene lost 1 base, with 7 bases spanning the gap. The CDR3 nucleotides read TGTGCCAGTAGTATCGGCGCTTCTGGGGCCAACGTCCTGACTTTC. Amino acid sequence: CASSIGASGANVLTF.

The V gene is TRBV9, the J gene TRBJ2-1; 8 positions agree with TRBD1. Germline assignment: CDR1 SGDLS and CDR2 YYNGEE. The J segment lost 0 bases and the V segment lost 3 bases, leaving 2 bases of the junction unmatched. There are 15 residues in the CDR3. The CDR3 nucleotides read TGTGCCAGCAGCGCGCAGGGGGCCTCCTACAATGAGCAGTTCTTC. Amino acids: CASSAQGASYNEQFF.

The chain employs TRBV5-4 and TRBJ1-4, with TRBD1 matching 7 bases. The V segment lost 4 bases and the J segment 10 bases; nucleotides outside the gene matches: 7. CDR1 and CDR2 from the germline V gene are SGHNT and YYREEE (reference sequence). The CDR3 sequence is 13 residues long. CDR3: CASSPDQGGKLFF. Here the CDR3 DNA reads TGTGCCAGCAGCCCGGACCAGGGGGGAAAACTGTTTTTT.

The J gene is TRBJ1-1, the V gene TRBV5-1, with unresolved D. With 2 bases removed from V and 8 bases from J, the gap between germline ends came to 10 bases. The CDR3 has 12 amino acids. Germline V gene sequence: CDR1 SGHRS, CDR2 YFSETQ. The DNA for the CDR3 is TGCGCCAGCAGCTTTGGACTGGACGAAGCTTTCTTT. This codes for CASSFGLDEAFF.

This chain joins TRBV10-3 and TRBJ1-2; possible D gene TRBD1, 5 bases. V lost 4 bases to trimming and J lost 7 bases, with 16 bases between them. The CDR3 is made up of 14 amino acids. Germline V lookup: CDR1 ENHRY, CDR2 SYGVKD. The CDR3 reads CAISAGTQIGGYTF. CDR3 DNA sequence: TGTGCCATCAGTGCCGGGACTCAGATAGGTGGCTACACCTTC.

The chain carries TRBV5-1 and TRBJ1-1; 9 positions agree with TRBD1. Germline loops: CDR1 SGHRS, CDR2 YFSETQ. The trim removed 5 bases at V and 7 bases at J, leaving 6 bases unmatched. The CDR3 is 13 amino acids. The CDR3 sequence: CASRRDRAGEAFF. DNA of the CDR3: TGCGCCAGCAGAAGGGACAGGGCGGGTGAAGCTTTCTTT.

This chain joins TRBV11-2 and TRBJ2-7, with D possibly TRBD1 on 6 matching bases. The V and J ends lost 1 base and 5 bases respectively, with 15 bases between them. CDR3 length equals 15 residues. Germline V gene sequence: CDR1 SGHAT, CDR2 FQNNGV. The CDR3 DNA follows: TGTGCCAGCAGCTTAGTCCCCAGGGGAGTCAACGAGCAGTACTTC. It yields the protein CASSLVPRGVNEQYF.

The chain has TRBV4-2 and TRBJ2-1, with D hard to call. Germline V gene lookup returns CDR1 LGHNA and CDR2 YNFKEQ. CDR3 length: 11 amino acids. The V gene lost 4 bases and the J gene lost 9 bases, with 7 bases spanning the gap. The CDR3 bases are TGTGCCAGCAGCCGCAGGTTTGAGCAGTTCTTC. Translated, it gives CASSRRFEQFF.

CDR3 residues: CATSRGVVGGWNEQFF. The CDR3 coding sequence is TGTGCCACCAGCAGAGGGGTGGTTGGCGGTTGGAATGAGCAGTTCTTC. This chain links TRBV15 with TRBJ2-1; no firm D call. Germline V CDR1 and CDR2: LNHNV, YYDKDF (reference sequence). The CDR3 is 16 amino acids. Trimming cost V 1 base and J 7 bases, with 17 bases left between them.

The chain links TRBV29-1 to TRBJ2-7; 7 positions agree with TRBD2. Germline lookup yields CDR1 SQVTM and CDR2 ANQGSEA. The CDR3 contains 13 residues. V dropped 2 bases and J dropped 7; count of bases not matched to a gene: 8. This chain's CDR3 is CSVETHLGGEQYV. Here the CDR3 DNA reads TGCAGCGTTGAAACACACCTGGGGGGGGAGCAGTACGTC.

The chain joins TRBV6-2 or TRBV6-3 to TRBJ1-5, with D hard to call. CDR1 and CDR2 from the germline V gene are MNHEY and SVGEGT. Trimming pared 6 bases from V and 7 bases from J, leaving 19 bases between. This CDR3 contains 15 residues. The CDR3, as DNA: TGTGCCAGCAGCCCCGGGTCGGAATTCCTACAGCCCCAGCATTTT. It encodes CASSPGSEFLQPQHF.

V usage is TRBV6-5 and J usage is TRBJ1-2, with D tentatively TRBD1 (5 bases). Trimming pared 6 bases from V and 3 bases from J, leaving 14 bases between. The CDR3 runs 14 residues. The germline V gene has CDR1 MNHEY and CDR2 SVGAGI. The CDR3, as DNA: TGTGCCAGCAGACCCCCGACAGACTACTATGGCTACACCTTC. As protein: CASRPPTDYYGYTF.

This chain links TRBV2 with TRBJ2-7; the D gene is possibly TRBD2 (6 bases). There are 15 residues in the CDR3. The germline V gene encodes CDR1 SNHLY and CDR2 FYNNEI. V was shortened by 5 bases and J by 0 bases, with 14 bases between the two germline ends. The DNA of the CDR3 is TGTGCCAGCAGTAGAAACCGGGAGAGCTCCTACGAGCAGTACTTC. This translates into CASSRNRESSYEQYF. Using reference TRBV2 and TRBJ2-7 for the parts outside the CDR3, the full variable domain is EPEVTQTPSHQVTQMGQEVILRCVPISNHLYFYWYRQILGQKVEFLVSFYNNEISEKSEIFDDQFSVERPDGSNFTLKIRSTKLEDSAMYFCASSRNRESSYEQYFGPGTRLTVT.

This clone showed up just a few times. This chain links TRBV6-5 with TRBJ1-2; 8 bases fit TRBD1. Germline CDR1 is MNHEY and CDR2 is SVGAGI. With 9 bases clipped from V and 5 bases from J, the junction kept 11 bases outside the gene matches. CDR3 length: 14 amino acids. CDR3 amino acids: CASSSGGKGYGYTF. In nucleotides, the CDR3 is TGTGCCAGTTCCTCAGGGGGCAAAGGATATGGCTACACCTTC.